What follows are 21 T cell receptor beta chains derived from one specimen sequenced in a study of cytomegalovirus exposure and HLA in healthy donors. Clones were sequenced by immunoSEQ multiplex PCR, and TCRdb holds only the in-frame ones, with some missing. This sample carries 71,000 or so clones, 85% to 95% of them seen once, and the ten largest clones take approximately 2.1%. Sequencing was done on a sample of PBMCs. These receptors were taken from a woman younger than 35 in good health and CMV-seronegative.

The count of this clone is one. J is TRBJ2-3 and V is TRBV5-1, with D perhaps TRBD2 (7 bases). V shed 0 bases and J shed 2 bases, with 10 bases lying between them. Looked up from germline, CDR1 is SGHRS and CDR2 is YFSETQ. The CDR3 runs 15 residues. CDR3 in amino acids: CASSLAAGATDTQYF. CDR3 in DNA: TGCGCCAGCAGCTTGGCCGCGGGGGCCACAGATACGCAGTATTTT.

The chain links TRBV15 to TRBJ2-1; 8 bases match TRBD2. The CDR3 is made up of 16 amino acids. Germline lookup yields CDR1 LNHNV and CDR2 YYDKDF (reference sequence). The junction had 9 bases not matched to a gene; V was cut back by 8 bases and J by 0 bases. The CDR3 coding sequence is TGTGCCACCCACCCGTTAGCGGGGAGCTCCTACAATGAGCAGTTCTTC. Translation: CATHPLAGSSYNEQFF.

The chain carries TRBV4-3 and TRBJ2-1, with TRBD2 matching 9 bases. The CDR3 sequence is 15 residues long. The trim removed 1 base at V and 9 bases at J, leaving 7 bases unmatched. The germline gives CDR1 LGHNA, CDR2 YSLEER. CDR3 protein: CASSQVAGGPGEQFF. The DNA of the CDR3 is TGCGCCAGCAGCCAAGTGGCGGGGGGGCCGGGTGAGCAGTTCTTC.

The chain uses TRBV14 and TRBJ2-7, with D perhaps matching TRBD2 (5 bases). CDR1 and CDR2 from the germline V gene are SGHDN and FVKESK. The germline V and J ends were trimmed by 4 bases and 2 bases, with 21 bases remaining between them. The CDR3 sequence is 17 residues long. CDR3 nucleotides: TGTGCCAGCAGCCCCGACCCTATCCGGGGAACAACCTACGAGCAGTACTTC. Translating gives CASSPDPIRGTTYEQYF.

This chain uses TRBV18 with TRBJ1-2, with D hard to call. With 5 bases removed from V and 2 bases from J, the gap between germline ends came to 9 bases. Germline V gene lookup returns CDR1 KGHSH and CDR2 LQKENI. This CDR3 contains 13 residues. The CDR3 nucleotides read TGTGCCAGCTCAAATCGACTAAACTATGGCTACACCTTC. Protein: CASSNRLNYGYTF. The whole variable domain, remainder taken from reference TRBV18 and TRBJ1-2, is NAGVMQNPRHLVRRRGQEARLRCSPMKGHSHVYWYRQLPEEGLKFMVYLQKENIIDESGMPKERFSAEFPKEGPSILRIQQVVRGDSAAYFCASSNRLNYGYTFGSGTRLTVV.

This chain links TRBV5-1 with TRBJ1-5; 8 bases agree with TRBD1. With V trimmed by 4 bases and J by 5 bases, 5 bases remained unmatched. Germline V gene data show CDR1 as SGHRS and CDR2 as YFSETQ. This CDR3 has 14 residues. The CDR3 reads CASSRTGFDQPQHF. CDR3 sequence (DNA): TGCGCCAGCAGCCGGACAGGGTTCGATCAGCCCCAGCATTTT.

The chain recombines TRBV4-2 with TRBJ1-3, with 7 bases fitting TRBD1. Germline assignment: CDR1 LGHNA and CDR2 YNFKEQ. This CDR3 contains 16 residues. V lost 3 bases to trimming and J lost 1 base; unmatched junction nucleotides: 6. CDR3 in amino acids: CASSQAQGMSGNTIYF. The DNA for the CDR3 is TGTGCCAGCAGCCAGGCACAGGGGATGTCTGGAAACACCATATATTTT.

The chain couples TRBV15 to TRBJ2-1, with 12 bases fitting TRBD2. V gave up 9 bases and J gave up 6 bases; unmatched junction bases: 9. The CDR3 runs to 15 residues. Germline-derived CDR1 and CDR2 are LNHNV and YYDKDF (reference sequence). The CDR3 DNA reads as TGTGCCACTGCCGGTGCTAGCGGGGGGGTCAATGAGCAGTTCTTC. This sequence encodes CATAGASGGVNEQFF.

The chain employs TRBV6-4 and TRBJ2-3; TRBD1 matches at 7 bases. V was clipped by 2 bases and J by 6 bases; unmatched bases: 2. CDR3 length: 13 residues. In germline, CDR1 is MRHNA, CDR2 SNTAGT. CDR3 nucleotides: TGTGCCAGCAGTGACGGGACAGTTGATACGCAGTATTTT. Translation gives CASSDGTVDTQYF.

On this clone: This specimen includes other DNA sequences encoding the same CDR3. V gene TRBV27 combines with J gene TRBJ2-7; D might be TRBD1 (5 bases). Trimming removed 3 bases from V and 0 bases from J, with 6 bases in between. The CDR3 is made up of 13 amino acids. The germline gives CDR1 MNHEY, CDR2 SMNVEV (reference sequence). CDR3 bases: TGTGCCAGCAGTTTCCAGGGCTCCTACGAGCAGTACTTC. It translates to CASSFQGSYEQYF.

This clone was detected only once. The rearrangement joins TRBV7-9 to TRBJ2-7; TRBD1 might be the D (6 bases). Trimming stripped 6 bases from V and 4 bases from J, with 19 bases between. This CDR3 comprises 15 residues. Germline loops: CDR1 SEHNR, CDR2 FQNEAQ (reference sequence). The DNA for the CDR3 is TGTGCCAGCAGTACTCAAACCAGGGGATCTTACGAGCAGTACTTC. This codes for CASSTQTRGSYEQYF. Full variable domain (rest looked up from reference TRBV7-9 and TRBJ2-7): DTGVSQNPRHKITKRGQNVTFRCDPISEHNRLYWYRQTLGQGPEFLTYFQNEAQLEKSRLLSDRFSAERPKGSFSTLEIQRTEQGDSAMYLCASSTQTRGSYEQYFGPGTRLTVT.

The chain combines TRBV6-1 with TRBJ2-1, with TRBD2 matching 10 bases. The junction had 7 bases not matched to a gene; V was cut back by 9 bases and J by 5 bases. Germline loops: CDR1 MNHNS, CDR2 SASEGT. The CDR3 consists of 14 residues. CDR3 sequence (DNA): TGTGCCAGTTCCTCTAGCGGGAGTCACAATGAGCAGTTCTTC. Residues: CASSSSGSHNEQFF.

This sequence joins TRBV29-1 and TRBJ2-1; 10 positions match TRBD1. This CDR3 is built from 16 residues. Germline trimming cut 0 bases from V and 8 bases from J; bases unmatched to any gene: 10. Looked up from germline, CDR1 is SQVTM and CDR2 is ANQGSEA. CDR3 residues: CSVEEWDRGGYDEQFF. The CDR3 nucleotides are TGCAGCGTTGAAGAATGGGACAGGGGAGGCTATGATGAGCAGTTCTTC.

A note on this clone: Relative to the germline gene, one junction end is altered; a read error may explain this. The chain joins TRBV9 to TRBJ1-2; TRBD1 agrees at 9 bases. The CDR3 spans 13 residues. CDR1 SGDLS and CDR2 YYNGEE come from the germline V gene. The CDR3 protein is CASSVTSDRGASF. CDR3 nucleotides: TGTGCCAGCAGCGTAACATCGGACAGGGGAGCCTCCTTC.

The gene calls are TRBV28 and TRBJ2-7; TRBD1 is a possible D gene (6 bases). Looked up from germline, CDR1 is MDHEN and CDR2 is SYDVKM. Trimming pared 5 bases from V and 2 bases from J, leaving 10 bases between. The CDR3 is 13 amino acids. This CDR3 reads CASSTGSPYEQYF. CDR3 nucleotide sequence: TGTGCCAGCAGTACAGGGTCCCCCTACGAGCAGTACTTC.

This chain links TRBV2 with TRBJ2-1; 12 bases map to TRBD2. Trimming at V came to 5 bases and at J to 8 bases, leaving 7 bases not matched to a gene. From germline, CDR1 is SNHLY and CDR2 FYNNEI. The CDR3 loop spans 15 amino acids. The CDR3 is CASSRLAGARDEQFF. The CDR3 DNA follows: TGTGCCAGCAGTAGACTAGCGGGAGCGAGGGATGAGCAGTTCTTC.

The chain combines TRBV4-3 with TRBJ1-2; TRBD1 aligns across 8 bases. Germline V lookup: CDR1 LGHNA, CDR2 YSLEER. The CDR3 length is 14 residues. The J segment lost 7 bases and the V segment lost 4 bases, leaving 8 bases of the junction unmatched. This CDR3 reads CASSRGQGWGGYTF. Here the CDR3 DNA reads TGCGCCAGCAGCCGAGGACAGGGTTGGGGTGGCTACACCTTC.

This chain links TRBV11-2 with TRBJ2-1, with D possibly matching TRBD1 (6 bases). The CDR3 covers 13 residues. V lost 6 bases to trimming and J lost 9 bases, with 15 bases between them. Germline V lookup: CDR1 SGHAT, CDR2 FQNNGV. The CDR3 sequence: CASRGQVLGEQFF. In nucleotides, the CDR3 is TGTGCCAGCAGGGGACAAGTTTTGGGTGAGCAGTTCTTC.

The V and J genes are TRBV10-3 and TRBJ2-7; 8 nucleotides match TRBD1. Germline V gene data show CDR1 as ENHRY and CDR2 as SYGVKD. The V segment lost 7 bases and the J segment 2 bases; nucleotides outside the gene matches: 7. This CDR3 comprises 14 residues. CDR3: CAITGQGATYEQYF. DNA for the CDR3: TGTGCCATCACGGGGCAGGGGGCCACCTACGAGCAGTACTTC.

The rearrangement links TRBV9 to TRBJ2-1, with 13 bases matching TRBD2. Germline V gene lookup returns CDR1 SGDLS and CDR2 YYNGEE. V lost 4 bases, J lost 6 bases, and 4 bases stayed unmatched. The CDR3 is 15 residues long. The CDR3 here is CASSRGTSGINEQFF. CDR3 sequence (DNA): TGTGCCAGCAGCCGAGGGACTAGCGGGATCAATGAGCAGTTCTTC.

This rearrangement joins TRBV7-2 to TRBJ2-2; TRBD1 matches 7 bases. This CDR3 has 16 amino acids. Per the germline V gene, CDR1 is SGHTA and CDR2 is FQGNSA. V dropped 7 bases and J dropped 4; count of bases not matched to a gene: 12. CDR3 sequence (DNA): TGTGCCAGCACCCACCTACAGGGGCGCACCACCGGGGAGCTGTTTTTT. It is translated as CASTHLQGRTTGELFF.